The 10 T cell receptor beta chains given below trace back to one sample, sequenced in a study of blood T cell repertoires in COVID-19. Only in-frame clones appear in the TCRdb table, and some are missing; sequencing was by immunoSEQ multiplex PCR. The data contain 190,000 or so clones, 78% of them seen just once; the ten biggest clones take up about 3%. Material for sequencing was peripheral blood. All receptors come from a woman older than 75 with active or convalescent COVID-19.

The chain couples TRBV28 to TRBJ2-7; TRBD1 matches 7 bases. The J segment lost 6 bases and the V segment lost 4 bases, leaving 12 bases of the junction unmatched. Germline CDR1 reads MDHEN; CDR2 reads SYDVKM. This CDR3 comprises 15 residues. CDR3 residues: CASSSRQGSLVEQYF. In nucleotides, the CDR3 is TGTGCCAGCAGTTCTCGACAGGGATCCCTCGTCGAGCAGTACTTC.

This clone was seen a single time. V usage is TRBV15 and J usage is TRBJ1-3; D is possibly TRBD1 (6 bases). V lost 0 bases to trimming and J lost 4 bases, with 16 bases between them. Germline V CDR1 and CDR2: LNHNV, YYDKDF (reference sequence). The CDR3 is 17 amino acids. The DNA for the CDR3 is TGTGCCACCAGCAGAGAGGGAACGAGGGGGTCCGGAAACACCATATATTTT. As protein: CATSREGTRGSGNTIYF.

This clone was recorded only once. CDR3 sequence reads: CASSPLSGEYNEQFF. CDR3 nucleotides: TGTGCCAGCTCACCACTAAGCGGGGAATACAATGAGCAGTTCTTC. V gene TRBV18 combines with J gene TRBJ2-1; 7 positions match TRBD2. Trimming removed 1 base from V and 4 bases from J; junction bases left unmatched: 4. This CDR3 region has 15 residues. The germline CDR1 and CDR2 sequences are KGHSH and LQKENI.

V usage is TRBV5-1 and J usage is TRBJ2-7, with 9 bases matching TRBD1. V shed 4 bases and J 5 bases; nucleotides not matched to a gene: 7. Germline V gives CDR1 SGHRS, CDR2 YFSETQ. The CDR3 runs to 14 residues. The CDR3 region is CASSQDRGSHEQYF. The CDR3 nucleotides read TGCGCCAGCAGCCAGGACAGGGGATCACACGAGCAGTACTTC.

This clone occurred a few times. The rearrangement links TRBV29-1 to TRBJ1-1; D is possibly TRBD1 (5 bases). Germline CDR1 is SQVTM and CDR2 is ANQGSEA. Deletions cut 5 bases from V and 1 base from J, with 11 bases between. CDR3 length: 13 amino acids. DNA for the CDR3: TGCAGCGTTCAAAGGGGTCCGAACACTGAAGCTTTCTTT. It codes for CSVQRGPNTEAFF.

The chain couples TRBV19 to TRBJ2-1; TRBD2 aligns across 11 bases. V shed 1 base and J 7 bases; nucleotides not matched to a gene: 12. Germline V gene data show CDR1 as LNHDA and CDR2 as SQIVND (reference sequence). The CDR3 length is 18 residues. The CDR3 nucleotides read TGTGCCAGTAGTATAGGAACTAGCGGGGGCTCTTATAAGAATGAGCAGTTCTTC. Translating gives CASSIGTSGGSYKNEQFF. The complete variable domain, with remaining parts taken from reference TRBV19 and TRBJ2-1, reads DGGITQSPKYLFRKEGQNVTLSCEQNLNHDAMYWYRQDPGQGLRLIYYSQIVNDFQKGDIAEGYSVSREKKESFPLTVTSAQKNPTAFYLCASSIGTSGGSYKNEQFFGPGTRLTVL.

This clone turned up a few times. The rearrangement uses TRBV28 and TRBJ1-4; 10 positions agree with TRBD1. Germline lookup yields CDR1 MDHEN and CDR2 SYDVKM. Trimming removed 6 bases from V and 6 bases from J; junction bases left unmatched: 10. CDR3 length: 16 amino acids. In DNA form, the CDR3 reads TGTGCCAGCAGAACGACAGGGGGCGCGGATTATGAAAAACTGTTTTTT. It encodes CASRTTGGADYEKLFF.

Only one count was recorded for this clone. J is TRBJ1-2 and V is TRBV7-2; D uncertain. V lost 6 bases and J lost 3, with 14 bases in between. The CDR3 runs 14 residues. Germline CDR1 reads SGHTA; CDR2 reads FQGNSA. The CDR3 here is CASRFAQADYGYTF. CDR3 in DNA: TGTGCCAGCAGGTTCGCCCAGGCTGACTATGGCTACACCTTC.

The rearrangement links TRBV11-2 to TRBJ2-5; 8 bases agree with TRBD1. The germline gives CDR1 SGHAT, CDR2 FQNNGV. Unmatched junction bases numbered 6, after V lost 2 bases and J lost 4 bases. CDR3 length equals 15 residues. The CDR3 DNA reads TGTGCCAGCAGCTTAACGGACAGGGTAGCAGAGACCCAGTACTTC. Amino acid sequence: CASSLTDRVAETQYF.

The rearrangement links TRBV28 to TRBJ2-7; D is unresolved. Looked up from germline, CDR1 is MDHEN and CDR2 is SYDVKM. The CDR3 has 12 amino acids. The ends were cut back, 3 bases at V and 6 bases at J, with 9 bases in the middle. The CDR3 sequence: CASSLRLSEQYF. The CDR3 DNA sequence: TGTGCCAGCAGTTTGAGGCTATCCGAGCAGTACTTC.